This note documents a single T cell receptor (beta chain) sequence. Germline V gene lookup returns CDR1 KGHDR and CDR2 SFDVKD. With 3 bases clipped from V and 7 bases from J, the junction kept 5 bases outside the gene matches. The CDR3 loop spans 15 amino acids. Authors' processing steps: How many nucleated cells were present was estimated from reference gene primer amplification. The repertoire was sequenced with immunoSEQ multiplex PCR; TCRdb's copy has only in-frame clones and lacks some. V, J and clone size were drawn from that table, and D and trimming were deduced from the DNA. The sample has tens of thousands of clones, roughly 80% seen once. The sample originates from a study of blood T cell repertoires in COVID-19. Study at large: Some COVID-19 samples were acute and others convalescent; all came from the United States, Italy and Spain. The cDNA or gDNA used as material had been derived from T cells, B-cell-depleted T cells, or PBMCs.

The chain carries TRBV24-1 and TRBJ2-1, with TRBD1 identical over 10 bases. This TCR was recovered from a human donor with acute or convalescent COVID-19. The donor label of this sample is uncertain. The sample taken for sequencing was peripheral blood. The CDR3 DNA sequence: TGTGCCACCAGTGATCACGGGACAGGGGTAAATGAGCAGTTCTTC. As protein: CATSDHGTGVNEQFF.